The clone carrying this TCR beta chain came up a few times. Trimming cost V 4 bases and J 1 base; bases outside gene matches: 8. The CDR3 sequence is 15 residues long. Germline V gene sequence: CDR1 SGHKS, CDR2 YYEKEE (reference sequence). Assembly of TCR beta libraries relied on iRepertoire HTBI primers together with Arm-PCR of CDR3 regions. Each CDR3 protein gets one entry after TCRdb re-called the multiplex PCR reads with MiXCR. The table records fewer than 500,000 distinct CDR3 sequences, around 15% of them present only once. The data were taken from a study of regulatory T cells in long-lasting Graves disease. Specified time point: newly diagnosed GD, antithyroid drugs for less than 3 months. RNA isolated from PBMCs was used to make the TCR library. These records were also assigned to another study, of T cells in Graves' hyperthyroidism and ophthalmopathy.

The chain employs TRBV5-5 and TRBJ2-7; 7 nucleotides line up with TRBD1. This clonotype was obtained from a man aged 35 to 55 with Graves disease. Sequencing used peripheral blood mononuclear cells (PBMCs), obtained at new diagnosis, from a patient treated with antithyroid drugs. CDR3 nucleotide sequence: TGTGCCAGCAGCACAGGGGCGGTATCGTCCTACGAGCAGTACTTC. It translates to CASSTGAVSSYEQYF.